The source of this T cell receptor (beta chain) is a study of neurological immune-mediated disorders. Study-wide results and limits: Association of the multiple sclerosis repertoire cluster with clinical or MRI features was not observed for any feature.

Turning to this clonotype: Its target is unknown.

Trimming stripped 5 bases from V and 2 bases from J, with 3 bases between. The V gene's germline CDR1 is DFQATT and CDR2 SNEGSKA (reference sequence). The CDR3 is made up of 11 amino acids. The cDNA came from 5'RACE, which used 10-nucleotide random UMIs. Each sequencing run yielded over 160 million TCR-beta sequences from 15-18 subjects. Each CDR3 protein is one row after TCRdb ran MiXCR on the 5' RACE reads. The sample carries over 55,000 distinct CDR3 sequences, less than 2.5% recorded once. The V gene is TRBV20-1, the J gene TRBJ2-2, with unresolved D. The sequence derives from a middle-aged man with multiple sclerosis. Specimen: PBMCs. CDR3 protein: CSAPNTGELFF. CDR3 nucleotides: TGCAGTGCTCCTAACACCGGGGAGCTGTTTTTT.